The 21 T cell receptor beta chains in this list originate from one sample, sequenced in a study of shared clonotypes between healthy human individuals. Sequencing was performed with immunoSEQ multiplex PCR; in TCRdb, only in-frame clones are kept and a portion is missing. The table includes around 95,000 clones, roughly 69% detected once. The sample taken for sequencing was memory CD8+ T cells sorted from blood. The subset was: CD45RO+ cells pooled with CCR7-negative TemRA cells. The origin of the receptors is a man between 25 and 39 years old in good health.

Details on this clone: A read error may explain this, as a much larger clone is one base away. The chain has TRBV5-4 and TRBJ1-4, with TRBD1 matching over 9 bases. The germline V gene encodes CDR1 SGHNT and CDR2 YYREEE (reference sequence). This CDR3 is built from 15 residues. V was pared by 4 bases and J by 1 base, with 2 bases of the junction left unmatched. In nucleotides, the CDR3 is TGTGCCAGCAGCCGGGGACAGGGAACTAATGAAAAACTGTTTTTT. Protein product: CASSRGQGTNEKLFF.

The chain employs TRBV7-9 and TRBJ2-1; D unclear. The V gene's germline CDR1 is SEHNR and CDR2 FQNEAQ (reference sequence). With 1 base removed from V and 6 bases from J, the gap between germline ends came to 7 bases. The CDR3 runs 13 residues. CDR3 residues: CASSLGQINEQFF. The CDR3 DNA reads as TGTGCCAGCAGCTTAGGGCAGATCAATGAGCAGTTCTTC.

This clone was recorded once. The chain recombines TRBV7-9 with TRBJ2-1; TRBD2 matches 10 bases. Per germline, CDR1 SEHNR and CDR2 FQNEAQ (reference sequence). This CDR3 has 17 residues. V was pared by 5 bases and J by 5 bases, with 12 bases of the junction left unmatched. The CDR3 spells CASSPQPGLAEHNEQFF. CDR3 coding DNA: TGTGCCAGCAGCCCTCAACCCGGACTAGCGGAGCACAATGAGCAGTTCTTC.

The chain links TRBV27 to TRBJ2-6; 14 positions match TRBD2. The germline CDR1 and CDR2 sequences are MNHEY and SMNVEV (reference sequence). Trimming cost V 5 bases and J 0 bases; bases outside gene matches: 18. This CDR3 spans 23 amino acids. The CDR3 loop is CASSLRVLGLAGGQSSGANVLTF. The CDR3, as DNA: TGTGCCAGCAGTCTTCGGGTCTTAGGACTAGCGGGAGGCCAGAGCTCTGGGGCCAACGTCCTGACTTTC.

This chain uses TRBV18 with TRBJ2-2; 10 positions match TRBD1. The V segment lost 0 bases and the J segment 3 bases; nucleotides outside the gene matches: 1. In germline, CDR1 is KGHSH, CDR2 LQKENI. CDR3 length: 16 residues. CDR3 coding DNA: TGTGCCAGCTCACCACCGGACAGGGGGTACACCGGGGAGCTGTTTTTT. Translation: CASSPPDRGYTGELFF.

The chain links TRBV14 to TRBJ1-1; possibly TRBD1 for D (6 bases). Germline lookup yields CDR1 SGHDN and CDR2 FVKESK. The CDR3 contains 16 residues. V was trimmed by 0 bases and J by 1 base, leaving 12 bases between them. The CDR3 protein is CASSQDLGTSNTEAFF. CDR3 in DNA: TGTGCCAGCAGCCAAGATCTTGGGACATCGAACACTGAAGCTTTCTTT.

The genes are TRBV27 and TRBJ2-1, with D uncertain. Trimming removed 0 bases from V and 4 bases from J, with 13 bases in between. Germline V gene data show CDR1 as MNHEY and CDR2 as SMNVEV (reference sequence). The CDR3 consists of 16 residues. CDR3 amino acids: CASSLSSGGAYNEQFF. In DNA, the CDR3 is TGTGCCAGCAGTTTATCGAGTGGCGGAGCTTACAATGAGCAGTTCTTC.

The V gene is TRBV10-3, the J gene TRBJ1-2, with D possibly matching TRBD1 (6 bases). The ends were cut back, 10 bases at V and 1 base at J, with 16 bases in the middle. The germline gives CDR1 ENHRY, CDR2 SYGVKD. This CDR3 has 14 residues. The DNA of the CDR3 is TGTGCCACCCAACGGGACACTAATAACTATGGCTACACCTTC. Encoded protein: CATQRDTNNYGYTF.

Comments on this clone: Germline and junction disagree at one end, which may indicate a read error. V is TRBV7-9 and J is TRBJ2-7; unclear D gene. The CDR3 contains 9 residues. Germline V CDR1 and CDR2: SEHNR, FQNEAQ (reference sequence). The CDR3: CASSLANNF. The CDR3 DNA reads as TGTGCCAGCAGCTTAGCCAACAACTTC.

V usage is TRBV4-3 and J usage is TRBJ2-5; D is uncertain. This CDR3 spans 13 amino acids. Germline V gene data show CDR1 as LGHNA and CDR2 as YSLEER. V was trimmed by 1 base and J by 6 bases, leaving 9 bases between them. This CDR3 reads CASSQVLFKTQYF. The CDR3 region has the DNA TGCGCCAGCAGCCAAGTCCTCTTTAAGACCCAGTACTTC.

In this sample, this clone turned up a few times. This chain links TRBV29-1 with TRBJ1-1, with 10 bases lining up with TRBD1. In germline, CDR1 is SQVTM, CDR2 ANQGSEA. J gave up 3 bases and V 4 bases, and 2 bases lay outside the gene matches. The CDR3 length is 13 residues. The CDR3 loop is CSVGGQGYTEAFF. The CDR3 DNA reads TGCAGCGTTGGGGGACAGGGGTACACTGAAGCTTTCTTT.

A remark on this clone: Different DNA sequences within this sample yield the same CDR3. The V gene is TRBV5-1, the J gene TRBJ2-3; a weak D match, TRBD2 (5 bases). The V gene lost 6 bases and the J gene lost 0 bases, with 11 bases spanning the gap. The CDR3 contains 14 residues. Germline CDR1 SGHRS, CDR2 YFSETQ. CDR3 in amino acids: CASIRGGSTDTQYF. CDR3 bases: TGCGCCAGCATCCGGGGTGGAAGCACAGATACGCAGTATTTT. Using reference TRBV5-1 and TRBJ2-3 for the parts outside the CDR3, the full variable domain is KAGVTQTPRYLIKTRGQQVTLSCSPISGHRSVSWYQQTPGQGLQFLFEYFSETQRNKGNFPGRFSGRQFSNSRSEMNVSTLELGDSALYLCASIRGGSTDTQYFGPGTRLTVL.

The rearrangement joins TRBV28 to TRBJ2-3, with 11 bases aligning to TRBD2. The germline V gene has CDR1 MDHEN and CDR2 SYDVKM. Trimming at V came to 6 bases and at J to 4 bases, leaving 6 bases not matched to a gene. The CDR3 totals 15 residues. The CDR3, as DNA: TGTGCCAGCAGAAACCCGGGACTAGCGGCAGATACGCAGTATTTT. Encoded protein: CASRNPGLAADTQYF.

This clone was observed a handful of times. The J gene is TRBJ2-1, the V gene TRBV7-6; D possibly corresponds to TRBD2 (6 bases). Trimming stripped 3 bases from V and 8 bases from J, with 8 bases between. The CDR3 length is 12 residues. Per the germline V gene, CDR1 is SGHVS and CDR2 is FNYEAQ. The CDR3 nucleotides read TGTGCCAGCAGCTTGGGGGGAGATGAGCAGTTCTTC. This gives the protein CASSLGGDEQFF.

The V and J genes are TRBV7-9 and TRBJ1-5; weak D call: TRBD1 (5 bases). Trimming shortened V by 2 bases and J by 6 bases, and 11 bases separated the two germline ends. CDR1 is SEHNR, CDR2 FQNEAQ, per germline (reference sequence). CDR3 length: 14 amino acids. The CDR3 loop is CASSLSGGGQPQHF. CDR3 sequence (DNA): TGTGCCAGCAGCTTAAGCGGGGGGGGTCAGCCCCAGCATTTT.

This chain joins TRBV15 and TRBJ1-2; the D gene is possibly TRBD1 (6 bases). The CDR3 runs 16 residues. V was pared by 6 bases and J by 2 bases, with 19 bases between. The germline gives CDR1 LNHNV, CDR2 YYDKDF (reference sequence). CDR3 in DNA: TGTGCCACCAGACGGTACGGAGGGGGGACAAACTATGGCTACACCTTC. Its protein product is CATRRYGGGTNYGYTF.

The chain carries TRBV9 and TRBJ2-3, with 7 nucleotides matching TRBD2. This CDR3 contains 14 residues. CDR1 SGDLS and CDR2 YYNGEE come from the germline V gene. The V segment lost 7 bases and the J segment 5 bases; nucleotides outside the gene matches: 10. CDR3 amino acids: CASAGGTRGDTQYF. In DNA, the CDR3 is TGTGCCAGCGCCGGGGGGACCCGAGGAGATACGCAGTATTTT.

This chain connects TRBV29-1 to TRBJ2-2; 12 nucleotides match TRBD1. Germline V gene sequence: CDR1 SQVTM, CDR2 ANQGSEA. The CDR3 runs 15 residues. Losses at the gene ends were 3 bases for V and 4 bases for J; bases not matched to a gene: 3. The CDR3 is CSVEGQGAGTGELFF. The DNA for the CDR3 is TGCAGCGTTGAGGGACAGGGGGCCGGCACCGGGGAGCTGTTTTTT.

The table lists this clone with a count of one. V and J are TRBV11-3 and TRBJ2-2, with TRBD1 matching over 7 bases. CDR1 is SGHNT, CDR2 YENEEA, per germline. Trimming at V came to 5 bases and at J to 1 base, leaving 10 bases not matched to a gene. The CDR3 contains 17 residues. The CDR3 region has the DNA TGTGCCAGCAGCCCGCGCCGACAGGGCTTGAACACCGGGGAGCTGTTTTTT. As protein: CASSPRRQGLNTGELFF.

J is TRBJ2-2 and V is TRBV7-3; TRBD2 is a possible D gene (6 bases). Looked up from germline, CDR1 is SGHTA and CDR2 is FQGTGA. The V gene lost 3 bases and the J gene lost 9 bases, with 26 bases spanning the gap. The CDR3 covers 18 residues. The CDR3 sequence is CASSFWGQQIVEGRELFF. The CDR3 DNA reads TGTGCCAGCAGCTTTTGGGGTCAGCAGATAGTGGAGGGAAGGGAGCTGTTTTTT.

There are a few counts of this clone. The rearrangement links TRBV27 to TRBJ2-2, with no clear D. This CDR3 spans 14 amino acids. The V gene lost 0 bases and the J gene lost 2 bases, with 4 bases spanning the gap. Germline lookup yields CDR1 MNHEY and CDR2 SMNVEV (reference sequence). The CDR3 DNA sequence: TGTGCCAGCAGTTTATCCCACAACACCGGGGAGCTGTTTTTT. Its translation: CASSLSHNTGELFF.